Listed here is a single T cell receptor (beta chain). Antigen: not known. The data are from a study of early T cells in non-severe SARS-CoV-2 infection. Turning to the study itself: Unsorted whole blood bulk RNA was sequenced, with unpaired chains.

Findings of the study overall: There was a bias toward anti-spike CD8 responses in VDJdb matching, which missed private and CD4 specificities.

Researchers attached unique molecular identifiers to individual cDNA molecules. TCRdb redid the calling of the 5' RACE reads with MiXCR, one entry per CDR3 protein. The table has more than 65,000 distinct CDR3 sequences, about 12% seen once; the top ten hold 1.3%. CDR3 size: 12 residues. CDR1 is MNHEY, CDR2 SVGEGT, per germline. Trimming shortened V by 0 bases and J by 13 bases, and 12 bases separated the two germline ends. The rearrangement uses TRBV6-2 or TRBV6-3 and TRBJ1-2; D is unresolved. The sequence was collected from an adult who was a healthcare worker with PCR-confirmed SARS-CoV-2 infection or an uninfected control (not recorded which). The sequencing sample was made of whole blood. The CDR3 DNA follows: TGTGCCAGCAGTTACTCGGGCAGATCGGGCACCTTC. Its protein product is CASSYSGRSGTF.